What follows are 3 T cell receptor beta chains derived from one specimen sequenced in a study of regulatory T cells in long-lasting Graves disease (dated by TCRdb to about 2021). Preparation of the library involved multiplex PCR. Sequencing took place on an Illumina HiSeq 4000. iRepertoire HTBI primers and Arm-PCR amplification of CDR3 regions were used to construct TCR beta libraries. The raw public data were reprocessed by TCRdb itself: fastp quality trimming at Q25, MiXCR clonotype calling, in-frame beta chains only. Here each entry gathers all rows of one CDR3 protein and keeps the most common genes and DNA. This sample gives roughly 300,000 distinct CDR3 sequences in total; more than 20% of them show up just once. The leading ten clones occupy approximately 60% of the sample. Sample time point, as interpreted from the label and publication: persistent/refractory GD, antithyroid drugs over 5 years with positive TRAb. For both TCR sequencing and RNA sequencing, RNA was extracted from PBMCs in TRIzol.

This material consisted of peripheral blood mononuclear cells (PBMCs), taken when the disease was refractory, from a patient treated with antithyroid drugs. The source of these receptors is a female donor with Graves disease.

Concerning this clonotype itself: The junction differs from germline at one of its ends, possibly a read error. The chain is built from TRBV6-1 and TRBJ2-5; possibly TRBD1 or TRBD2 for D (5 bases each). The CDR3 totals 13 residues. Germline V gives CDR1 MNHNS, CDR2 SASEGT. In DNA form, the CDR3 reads TGTGCCCGCAGTCGGGAAGGGGAAGAGACCCAGTACTTC. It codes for CARSREGEETQYF.

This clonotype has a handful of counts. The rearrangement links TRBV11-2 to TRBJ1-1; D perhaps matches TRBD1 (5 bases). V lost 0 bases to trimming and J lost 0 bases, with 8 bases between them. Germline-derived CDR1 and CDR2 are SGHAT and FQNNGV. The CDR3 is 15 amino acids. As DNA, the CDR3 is TGTGCCAGCAGCTTAGATTGGGACCTGAACACTGAAGCTTTCTTT. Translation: CASSLDWDLNTEAFF.

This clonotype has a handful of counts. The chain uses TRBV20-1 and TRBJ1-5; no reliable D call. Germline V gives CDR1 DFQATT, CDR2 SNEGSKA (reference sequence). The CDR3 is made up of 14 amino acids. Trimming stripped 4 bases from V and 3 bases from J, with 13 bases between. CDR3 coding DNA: TGCAGTGCTATGAGGGTAGGATCCAATCAGCCCCAGCATTTT. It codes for CSAMRVGSNQPQHF.